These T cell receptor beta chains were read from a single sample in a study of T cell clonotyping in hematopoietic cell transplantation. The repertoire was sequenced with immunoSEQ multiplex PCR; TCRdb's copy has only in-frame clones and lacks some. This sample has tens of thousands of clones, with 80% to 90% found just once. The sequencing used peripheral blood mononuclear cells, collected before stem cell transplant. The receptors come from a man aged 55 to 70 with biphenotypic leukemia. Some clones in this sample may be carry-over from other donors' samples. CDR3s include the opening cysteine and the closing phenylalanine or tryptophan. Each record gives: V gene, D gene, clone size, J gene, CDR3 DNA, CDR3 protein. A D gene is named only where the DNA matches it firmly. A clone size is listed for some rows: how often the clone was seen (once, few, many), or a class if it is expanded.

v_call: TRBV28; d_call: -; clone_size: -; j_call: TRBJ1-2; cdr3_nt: TGTGCCAGCAGTTCGAGGACACCGAACTATGGCTACACCTTC; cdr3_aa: CASSSRTPNYGYTF
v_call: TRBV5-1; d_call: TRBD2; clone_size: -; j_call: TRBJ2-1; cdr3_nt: TGCGCCAGCAGCAGCGCTAGCGGTGGGGTCTGGGGTGAGCAGTTCTTC; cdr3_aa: CASSSASGGVWGEQFF
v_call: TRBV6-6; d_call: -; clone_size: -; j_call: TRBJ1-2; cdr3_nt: TGTGCCAGCAGTTACTCGAGCCTTCCCTATGGCTACACCTTC; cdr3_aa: CASSYSSLPYGYTF
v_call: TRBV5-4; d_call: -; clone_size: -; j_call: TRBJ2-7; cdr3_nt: TGTGCCAGCAGCTTAGGTCAGCCGGACGAGCAGTACTTC; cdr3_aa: CASSLGQPDEQYF
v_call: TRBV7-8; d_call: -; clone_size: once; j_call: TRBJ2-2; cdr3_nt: TGTGCCAGCAGCCCGGCAAGCTACACCGGGGAGCTGTTTTTT; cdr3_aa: CASSPASYTGELFF
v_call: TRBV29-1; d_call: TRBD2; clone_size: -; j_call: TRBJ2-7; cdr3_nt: TGCAGCGTTGTTCTAGCGGGGAGCTCCTACGAGCAGTACTTC; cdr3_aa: CSVVLAGSSYEQYF
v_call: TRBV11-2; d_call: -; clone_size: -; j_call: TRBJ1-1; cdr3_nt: TGTGCCAGCAGCTTAGGGTGGAACACTGAAGCTTTCTTT; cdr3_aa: CASSLGWNTEAFF
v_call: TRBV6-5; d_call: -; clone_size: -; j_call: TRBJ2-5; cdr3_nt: TGTGCCAGCAGTATCGGGGTCGCGGAGACCCAGTACTTC; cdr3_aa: CASSIGVAETQYF
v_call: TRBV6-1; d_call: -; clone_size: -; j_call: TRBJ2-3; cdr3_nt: TGTGCCAGCAGTGACTCTCGGCGGGTTACGCAGTATTTT; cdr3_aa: CASSDSRRVTQYF
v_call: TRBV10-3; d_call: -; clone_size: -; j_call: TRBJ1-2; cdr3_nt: TGTGCCATCAATGAAGACAGATCGTCCTATGGCTACACCTTC; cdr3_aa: CAINEDRSSYGYTF
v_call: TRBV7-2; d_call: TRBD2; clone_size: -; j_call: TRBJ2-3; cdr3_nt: TGTGCCAGCAGCTTAGGGCCAGGGACTAGCGGGAGCACAGATACGCAGTATTTT; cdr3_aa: CASSLGPGTSGSTDTQYF
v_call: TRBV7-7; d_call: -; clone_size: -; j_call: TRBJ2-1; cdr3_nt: TGTGCTAGCAGCTTAGATGTAGGGGAGTGGGGTGAGCAGTTCTTC; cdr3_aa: CASSLDVGEWGEQFF
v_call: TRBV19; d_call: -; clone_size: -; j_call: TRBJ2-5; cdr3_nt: TGTGCCAGTAGTATCTCCATCCCTAGTAGCGGAGACACTACACAAGAGACCCAGTACTTC; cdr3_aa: CASSISIPSSGDTTQETQYF
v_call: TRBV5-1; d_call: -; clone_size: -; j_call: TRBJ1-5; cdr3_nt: TGCGCCAGCAGCTGGGACAGCAATCAGCCCCAGCATTTT; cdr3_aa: CASSWDSNQPQHF
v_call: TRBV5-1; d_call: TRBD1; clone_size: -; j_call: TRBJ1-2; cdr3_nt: TGCGCCAGCAGCCAGGGACAGGGGGGTAACTATGGCTACACCTTC; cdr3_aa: CASSQGQGGNYGYTF
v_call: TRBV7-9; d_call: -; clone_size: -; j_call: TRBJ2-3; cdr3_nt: TGTGCCAGCAGCTCTCCGGCTGTAAATACGCAGTATTTT; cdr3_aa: CASSSPAVNTQYF
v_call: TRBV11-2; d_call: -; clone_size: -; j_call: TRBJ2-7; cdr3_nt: TGTGCCAGCAGCTTAGACGTGGGGCTCTCCTACGAGCAGTACTTC; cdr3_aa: CASSLDVGLSYEQYF
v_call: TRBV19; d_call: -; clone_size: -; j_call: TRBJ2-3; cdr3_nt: TGTGCCAGTAGTATAGATACTATGGATACGCAGTATTTT; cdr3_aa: CASSIDTMDTQYF
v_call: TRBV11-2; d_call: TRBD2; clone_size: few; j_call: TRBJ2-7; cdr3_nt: TGTGCCAGCAGCTTCTCAGCGGGACGGGGCTACGAGCAGTACTTC; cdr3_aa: CASSFSAGRGYEQYF
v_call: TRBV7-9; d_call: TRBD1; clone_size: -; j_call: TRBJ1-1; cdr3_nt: TGTGCCAGCAGCCGTGAGGGACAGAAAGCTTTCTTT; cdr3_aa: CASSREGQKAFF
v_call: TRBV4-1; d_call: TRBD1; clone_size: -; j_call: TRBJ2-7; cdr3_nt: TGCGCCAGCAGCCAAGATCTAACAGGGGGCCTTCTCTACGAGCAGTACTTC; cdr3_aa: CASSQDLTGGLLYEQYF
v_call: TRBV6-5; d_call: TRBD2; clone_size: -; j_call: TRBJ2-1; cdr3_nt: TGTGCCAGCAGTCCGACGCGGGGGGAGCAGTTCTTC; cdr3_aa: CASSPTRGEQFF
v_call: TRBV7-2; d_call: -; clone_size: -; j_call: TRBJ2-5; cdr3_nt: TGTGCCAGCAGCTTAAATACGGGCGCCCAAGAGACCCAGTACTTC; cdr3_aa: CASSLNTGAQETQYF
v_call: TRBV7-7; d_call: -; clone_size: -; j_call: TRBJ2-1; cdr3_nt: TGTGCTAGCAGCTTAAGTCCTAACAATGAGCAGTTCTTC; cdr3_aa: CASSLSPNNEQFF
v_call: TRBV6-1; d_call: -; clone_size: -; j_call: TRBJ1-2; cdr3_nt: TGTGCCAGCAGTGACAATAACTATGGCTACACCTTC; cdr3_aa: CASSDNNYGYTF
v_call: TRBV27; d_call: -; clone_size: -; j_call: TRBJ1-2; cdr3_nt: TGTGCCAGCAGCTCTATGCTAGGGCGTAACTATGGCTACACCTTC; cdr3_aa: CASSSMLGRNYGYTF